Following are 19 T cell receptor beta chains from one sample sequenced in a study of T cell responses to AZD1222 COVID-19 vaccine. Sequencing was performed with immunoSEQ multiplex PCR; in TCRdb, only in-frame clones are kept and a portion is missing. The sample lists some 80,000 clones, 85% to 90% occurring once. The sample in question was peripheral blood, obtained on day 0 of AZD1222 vaccination. These receptors were collected from an adult in good health.

V usage is TRBV9 and J usage is TRBJ1-2; 7 bases match TRBD1. V gave up 4 bases and J gave up 4 bases; unmatched junction bases: 10. The germline V gene encodes CDR1 SGDLS and CDR2 YYNGEE. The CDR3 loop spans 15 amino acids. CDR3 nucleotide sequence: TGTGCCAGCAGCCCCCAGGGACAGCAGCCCTATGGCTACACCTTC. It translates to CASSPQGQQPYGYTF.

The chain couples TRBV7-9 to TRBJ1-6; D perhaps matches TRBD1 (6 bases). V shed 6 bases and J shed 3 bases, with 15 bases lying between them. The CDR3 covers 16 residues. Germline values: CDR1 SEHNR, CDR2 FQNEAQ (reference sequence). DNA of the CDR3: TGTGCCAGCAGGGCCGGGACACAACTCTATAATTCACCCCTCCACTTT. This encodes CASRAGTQLYNSPLHF.

Comments on this clone: A read error may produce the germline difference seen at one junction end. The chain has TRBV18 and TRBJ1-1; D gene unclear. This CDR3 comprises 13 residues. CDR1 KGHSH and CDR2 LQKENI come from the germline V gene. The DNA for the CDR3 is TGTGCCACCTCATACAGACAGAACACTGAAGCTTTCTTT. Translating it yields CATSYRQNTEAFF.

The chain uses TRBV28 and TRBJ1-2, with TRBD1 as a possible D gene (5 bases). Trimming shortened V by 3 bases and J by 4 bases, and 18 bases separated the two germline ends. This CDR3 spans 16 amino acids. Germline CDR1 is MDHEN and CDR2 is SYDVKM. CDR3 residues: CASSLGRGGGIYGYTF. In DNA form, the CDR3 reads TGTGCCAGCAGTTTGGGCCGCGGTGGGGGGATCTATGGCTACACCTTC.

This chain uses TRBV7-9 with TRBJ1-3; 7 nucleotides align to TRBD1. With 5 bases clipped from V and 1 base from J, the junction kept 8 bases outside the gene matches. Germline V CDR1 and CDR2: SEHNR, FQNEAQ (reference sequence). This CDR3 has 16 residues. Written as DNA, the CDR3 is TGTGCCAGCAGCCCCCGACAGGGAAAGTCTGGAAACACCATATATTTT. It codes for CASSPRQGKSGNTIYF.

This chain connects TRBV27 to TRBJ1-6; 10 positions agree with TRBD1. CDR1 and CDR2 (germline): MNHEY, SMNVEV (reference sequence). CDR3 length equals 14 residues. V dropped 6 bases and J dropped 13; count of bases not matched to a gene: 9. The CDR3 protein is CASREGQGVQPLHF. The CDR3 DNA is TGTGCCAGCAGGGAAGGACAGGGGGTTCAGCCCCTCCACTTT.

The chain has TRBV5-1 and TRBJ1-1; D is perhaps TRBD1 (5 bases). Trimming stripped 1 base from V and 4 bases from J, with 11 bases between. Germline V gene sequence: CDR1 SGHRS, CDR2 YFSETQ. CDR3 length: 14 residues. CDR3 sequence (DNA): TGCGCCAGCAGCTTGTATGGGGACGGCACTGAAGCTTTCTTT. Translation: CASSLYGDGTEAFF.

The chain combines TRBV14 with TRBJ1-4; 8 nucleotides match TRBD1. This CDR3 contains 14 residues. Germline V lookup: CDR1 SGHDN, CDR2 FVKESK. The J segment lost 8 bases and the V segment lost 0 bases, leaving 2 bases of the junction unmatched. CDR3 amino acids: CASSQERQGEKLFF. DNA of the CDR3: TGTGCCAGCAGCCAAGAACGACAGGGGGAAAAACTGTTTTTT.

The genes are TRBV9 and TRBJ2-1, with TRBD1 matching 7 bases. CDR1 and CDR2 from the germline V gene are SGDLS and YYNGEE. J was trimmed by 8 bases and V by 0 bases; bases with no gene match: 5. The CDR3 is 14 residues long. This CDR3 reads CASSVADRVDEQFF. The CDR3 DNA follows: TGTGCCAGCAGCGTAGCAGACAGGGTCGATGAGCAGTTCTTC.

V and J are TRBV7-3 and TRBJ2-3; no clear D gene. The V end was cut by 1 base, the J end by 3 bases, with 5 bases between. There are 13 residues in the CDR3. Per germline, CDR1 SGHTA and CDR2 FQGTGA. The CDR3 sequence is CASSLSGTDTQYF. CDR3 DNA: TGTGCCAGCAGCTTAAGCGGAACAGATACGCAGTATTTT.

V usage is TRBV12-3 or TRBV12-4 and J usage is TRBJ1-2; D ambiguous. Trimming removed 6 bases from V and 4 bases from J, with 12 bases in between. This CDR3 is 13 amino acids long. The chain's CDR3 is CASSRVESYGYTF. CDR3 DNA sequence: TGTGCCAGCAGCCGTGTTGAAAGCTATGGCTACACCTTC.

This clone was counted between two and nine times. The rearrangement uses TRBV14 and TRBJ1-2; D call uncertain. The CDR3 length is 15 residues. V was pared by 0 bases and J by 4 bases, with 12 bases between. CDR1 and CDR2 (germline): SGHDN, FVKESK. CDR3 sequence (DNA): TGTGCCAGCAGCCAAGATCTTATCCACCCCTATGGCTACACCTTC. Encoded protein: CASSQDLIHPYGYTF.

The chain recombines TRBV6-1 with TRBJ1-5; D call uncertain. The germline V and J ends were trimmed by 4 bases and 2 bases, with 21 bases remaining between them. Germline CDR1 and CDR2: MNHNS and SASEGT. This CDR3 is built from 18 residues. The CDR3: CASSVGFWVRQGNQPQHF. CDR3 nucleotides: TGTGCCAGCAGTGTGGGTTTCTGGGTCCGGCAGGGCAATCAGCCCCAGCATTTT.

The CDR3 DNA is TGTGCCAGCAGTTACGATGTGGGACAGGGGGGCAATCAGCCCCAGCATTTT. Protein: CASSYDVGQGGNQPQHF. This chain uses TRBV6-2 or TRBV6-3 with TRBJ1-5; 11 bases fit TRBD1. Per the germline V gene, CDR1 is MNHEY and CDR2 is SVGEGT. The CDR3 consists of 17 residues. J lost 2 bases, V lost 2 bases, and 5 bases had no gene match.

The chain employs TRBV5-1 and TRBJ1-2; D possibly corresponds to TRBD1 (6 bases). V lost 3 bases and J lost 2, with 20 bases in between. The CDR3 is 17 residues long. Germline loops: CDR1 SGHRS, CDR2 YFSETQ. CDR3 residues: CASSYRTVGSGNYGYTF. The CDR3 DNA follows: TGCGCCAGCAGCTATCGGACAGTCGGCTCAGGAAACTATGGCTACACCTTC.

V is TRBV7-9 and J is TRBJ1-2; 7 bases agree with TRBD1. V lost 5 bases, J lost 6 bases, and 9 bases stayed unmatched. The CDR3 has 14 residues. Germline V CDR1 and CDR2: SEHNR, FQNEAQ (reference sequence). CDR3 protein: CASSNYNRGNGYTF. The CDR3 nucleotides read TGTGCCAGCAGCAATTATAACAGGGGCAATGGCTACACCTTC.

J is TRBJ2-7 and V is TRBV2; D call uncertain. Germline V gene lookup returns CDR1 SNHLY and CDR2 FYNNEI. The germline V and J ends were trimmed by 7 bases and 0 bases, with 10 bases remaining between them. The CDR3 extends over 13 amino acids. CDR3: CASNGPSSYEQYF. For the CDR3, the DNA is TGTGCCAGCAACGGACCTTCCTCCTACGAGCAGTACTTC.

The chain couples TRBV5-1 to TRBJ1-1, with 8 bases identical to TRBD1. The CDR3 runs to 13 residues. The V gene's germline CDR1 is SGHRS and CDR2 YFSETQ. The V and J ends lost 3 bases and 5 bases, in that order; junction bases with no gene match: 3. The CDR3 nucleotides are TGCGCCAGCAGCTGGACAGGGCCGACTGAAGCTTTCTTT. It yields the protein CASSWTGPTEAFF.

The genes are TRBV11-2 and TRBJ2-7; D is perhaps TRBD1 (6 bases). Germline CDR1 is SGHAT and CDR2 is FQNNGV. V lost 6 bases and J 0 bases, leaving 21 bases between the germline ends. CDR3 length: 17 residues. In nucleotides, the CDR3 is TGTGCCAGCAGATTGAGTATGGTGGGGGCCTCCTCCTACGAGCAGTACTTC. Protein sequence: CASRLSMVGASSYEQYF.